Included here is one T cell receptor beta chain sequence, with context. Its antigen remains unidentified. These data originate in a study of T-cell memory formation after mild COVID-19. The junction had 11 bases not matched to a gene; V was cut back by 5 bases and J by 7 bases. The CDR3 sequence is 14 residues long. Per the germline V gene, CDR1 is DFQATT and CDR2 is SNEGSKA (reference sequence). TCRdb reanalysed the 5' RACE reads using MiXCR and keeps one entry per CDR3 protein. The sample has 180,000 or so distinct CDR3 sequences; approximately 16% are singletons. Notes on the study in general: There was no confirmation that second-wave clones peaking on day 37 were SARS-CoV-2 specific.

Sequenced: PBMCs or a T cell subset sorted from them (not recorded which). This clonotype was obtained from an adult woman who had mild COVID-19 (a few samples of this study predate the infection). Cell type and time point are not known. The V call is TRBV20-1, the J call TRBJ2-1, with 7 bases aligning to TRBD2. CDR3 region: CSAGPGGPRNEQFF. The CDR3 nucleotides are TGCAGTGCTGGCCCGGGAGGCCCGAGGAATGAGCAGTTCTTC.